The source of this T cell receptor (beta chain) is a study of cytomegalovirus exposure and HLA in healthy donors. Germline V lookup: CDR1 MDHEN, CDR2 SYDVKM. The CDR3 extends over 12 amino acids. The junction had 3 bases not matched to a gene; V was cut back by 4 bases and J by 8 bases. Vbeta (60) and Jbeta (13) primers were used in the PCR. Sequencing was performed with immunoSEQ multiplex PCR; in TCRdb, only in-frame clones are kept and a portion is missing. Counted here are 160,000 or so clones, approximately 80% occurring once; the ten biggest clones make up around 1.6%. This clone was seen once. This receptor was obtained from a woman aged 18-35 years in good health and CMV-seronegative. The chain employs TRBV28 and TRBJ1-1; TRBD1 matches 8 bases. Material: PBMCs. CDR3 amino acids: CASSSWTGEAFF. As DNA, the CDR3 is TGTGCCAGCAGTTCGTGGACAGGGGAAGCTTTCTTT. Combining the CDR3 with reference TRBV28 and TRBJ1-1 gives the whole variable domain DVKVTQSSRYLVKRTGEKVFLECVQDMDHENMFWYRQDPGLGLRLIYFSYDVKMKEKGDIPEGYSVSREKKERFSLILESASTNQTSMYLCASSSWTGEAFFGQGTRLTVV.